The 26 T cell receptor beta chains given below trace back to one sample, sequenced in a study of breast tumors, draining lymph nodes, adjacent tissues. Axillary draining lymph nodes of breast cancer patients supplied the node samples. Using its own MiXCR run on the multiplex PCR reads, TCRdb lists one record per CDR3 protein. This table holds roughly 110,000 distinct CDR3 sequences, roughly 29% found once. Sequencing used axillary lymph node tissue. The source is a female donor with breast cancer. Some clones in this sample may be carry-over from other donors' samples.

Comments on this clonotype: A junction end diverges from the germline sequence, so it may reflect a read error. The chain uses TRBV5-6 and TRBJ2-1, with D perhaps given as TRBD1 or TRBD2 (5 bases each). In germline, CDR1 is SGHDT, CDR2 YYEEEE. The CDR3 contains 16 residues. The CDR3 here is CASSGPGPAVYNGQFF. The CDR3 coding sequence is TGTGCCAGCAGCGGTCCGGGACCAGCGGTTTACAATGGGCAGTTCTTC.

This clonotype was counted ten times or more. The V and J genes are TRBV18 and TRBJ2-7, with a tentative D call TRBD1 (6 bases). Germline V gives CDR1 KGHSH, CDR2 LQKENI. The CDR3 sequence is 14 residues long. V lost 6 bases and J lost 2, with 14 bases in between. Here the CDR3 reads CASSYRDTTYEQYF. The CDR3 bases are TGTGCCAGCTCGTACCGGGACACAACCTACGAGCAGTACTTC.

This clonotype was seen ten or more times. The chain employs TRBV12-3 or TRBV12-4 and TRBJ1-2, with D possibly TRBD1 on 6 matching bases. V was clipped by 6 bases and J by 3 bases, with 17 bases between them. CDR3 length equals 15 residues. CDR3 sequence (DNA): TGTGCCAGCAGCCTTGCCGGGGGGCGCGACTATGGCTACACCTTC. Amino acids: CASSLAGGRDYGYTF.

This clonotype came up many times. The J gene is TRBJ1-1, the V gene TRBV29-1; 8 positions agree with TRBD1. This CDR3 comprises 13 residues. J gave up 5 bases and V 3 bases, and 5 bases lay outside the gene matches. Per the germline V gene, CDR1 is SQVTM and CDR2 is ANQGSEA. The CDR3 bases are TGCAGCGTTGAGGGGCAGGGGGCGACTGAAGCTTTCTTT. Protein product: CSVEGQGATEAFF.

The genes are TRBV29-1 and TRBJ2-2; 7 bases are a match to TRBD2. The length of the CDR3 is 13 residues. V was clipped by 8 bases and J by 3 bases; unmatched bases: 6. Germline V gene data show CDR1 as SQVTM and CDR2 as ANQGSEA. The CDR3, as DNA: TGCAGCTTGAGCCTAGCGGACACCGGGGAGCTGTTTTTT. Translation: CSLSLADTGELFF.

This chain uses TRBV20-1 with TRBJ1-2; D is undetermined. CDR3 length: 11 residues. The V and J ends lost 1 base and 6 bases respectively, with 6 bases between them. Per the germline V gene, CDR1 is DFQATT and CDR2 is SNEGSKA (reference sequence). The CDR3 region is CSARGSDGYTF. CDR3 DNA sequence: TGCAGTGCTAGAGGGAGTGATGGCTACACCTTC.

CDR3 DNA: TGTGCCAGCAGTTACTCGAAATTAAGGGTGAACACCGGGGAGCTGTTTTTT. It codes for CASSYSKLRVNTGELFF. The chain links TRBV6-2 or TRBV6-3 to TRBJ2-2, with no clear D. The CDR3 loop spans 17 amino acids. V lost 0 bases to trimming and J lost 1 base, with 12 bases between them. CDR1 is MNHEY, CDR2 SVGEGT, per germline.

This clonotype has ten or more counts. V usage is TRBV5-1 and J usage is TRBJ2-5; 11 bases line up with TRBD2. V dropped 4 bases and J dropped 4; count of bases not matched to a gene: 3. Per germline, CDR1 SGHRS and CDR2 YFSETQ. The CDR3 covers 14 residues. CDR3 in amino acids: CASSTSGSVETQYF. In nucleotides, the CDR3 is TGCGCCAGCAGCACTAGCGGGAGTGTAGAGACCCAGTACTTC.

J is TRBJ2-7 and V is TRBV7-9; 11 bases map to TRBD2. This CDR3 has 15 residues. Germline V lookup: CDR1 SEHNR, CDR2 FQNEAQ (reference sequence). V lost 4 bases, J lost 2 bases, and 4 bases stayed unmatched. In nucleotides, the CDR3 is TGTGCCAGCAGCTCTAGCGGGAGGCCCCCCTACGAGCAGTACTTC. Amino acid sequence: CASSSSGRPPYEQYF.

This clonotype came up many times. The V gene is TRBV5-1, the J gene TRBJ1-4; D is possibly TRBD1 (6 bases). CDR3 length: 15 residues. The ends were cut back, 3 bases at V and 4 bases at J, with 13 bases in the middle. Germline assignment: CDR1 SGHRS and CDR2 YFSETQ. In nucleotides, the CDR3 is TGCGCCAGCAGCTCGGAGGGGGTGGGTAATGAAAAACTGTTTTTT. Protein product: CASSSEGVGNEKLFF.

This clonotype was observed many times. The chain employs TRBV7-9 and TRBJ2-7, with 10 bases that match TRBD1. The J segment lost 5 bases and the V segment lost 5 bases, leaving 9 bases of the junction unmatched. This CDR3 spans 15 amino acids. In germline, CDR1 is SEHNR, CDR2 FQNEAQ (reference sequence). DNA of the CDR3: TGTGCCAGCAGCACGAGACAGGGGGCGTGGAACGAGCAGTACTTC. Its translation is CASSTRQGAWNEQYF.

This clonotype was observed at least ten times. This chain joins TRBV4-2 and TRBJ2-1, with D perhaps matching TRBD2 (5 bases). Germline V gene data show CDR1 as LGHNA and CDR2 as YNFKEQ. The CDR3 consists of 12 residues. The germline V and J ends were trimmed by 5 bases and 7 bases, with 9 bases remaining between them. In nucleotides, the CDR3 is TGTGCCAGCAGCGGACTCCAAAATGAGCAGTTCTTC. Its translation: CASSGLQNEQFF.

This clonotype was found many times. J is TRBJ2-1 and V is TRBV11-2; 7 nucleotides match TRBD2. V lost 1 base to trimming and J lost 8 bases; unmatched junction nucleotides: 8. Per the germline V gene, CDR1 is SGHAT and CDR2 is FQNNGV. CDR3 length: 15 amino acids. Here the CDR3 reads CASSLAPGLIDEQFF. The CDR3 DNA is TGTGCCAGCAGCTTAGCCCCGGGACTAATTGATGAGCAGTTCTTC. Combining the CDR3 with reference TRBV11-2 and TRBJ2-1 gives the whole variable domain EAGVAQSPRYKIIEKRQSVAFWCNPISGHATLYWYQQILGQGPKLLIQFQNNGVVDDSQLPKDRFSAERLKGVDSTLKIQPAKLEDSAVYLCASSLAPGLIDEQFFGPGTRLTVL.

About this clonotype: One end of the junction is discordant with germline, which a read error may explain. The chain has TRBV11-1 and TRBJ2-2; possibly TRBD2 for D (5 bases). Germline lookup yields CDR1 SGHAT and CDR2 FQDESV (reference sequence). The CDR3 length is 16 residues. In nucleotides, the CDR3 is TGTGCCAACAGCTTAGCGCGCAGAATCGACACCGGGGAGCTGTTTTTT. Protein sequence: CANSLARRIDTGELFF.

In this sample, this clonotype turned up a few times. V is TRBV29-1 and J is TRBJ1-1, with D unresolved. CDR3 size: 13 residues. Germline CDR1 is SQVTM and CDR2 is ANQGSEA. Trimming removed 5 bases from V and 2 bases from J, with 12 bases in between. The CDR3 DNA sequence: TGCAGCGTTCGCCGCGAAGCAAACACTGAAGCTTTCTTT. It encodes CSVRREANTEAFF. Full variable domain (rest looked up from reference TRBV29-1 and TRBJ1-1): SAVISQKPSRDICQRGTSLTIQCQVDSQVTMMFWYRQQPGQSLTLIATANQGSEATYESGFVIDKFPISRPNLTFSTLTVSNMSPEDSSIYLCSVRREANTEAFFGQGTRLTVV.

V usage is TRBV12-3 or TRBV12-4 and J usage is TRBJ2-5, with 9 nucleotides matching TRBD1. Unmatched junction bases numbered 4, after V lost 6 bases and J lost 5 bases. There are 13 residues in the CDR3. CDR3 region: CASRPGQGETQYF. CDR3 in DNA: TGTGCCAGCAGGCCCGGACAGGGGGAGACCCAGTACTTC.

This clonotype appeared many times. V usage is TRBV6-1 and J usage is TRBJ1-4; no clear D gene. The CDR3 covers 13 residues. Germline CDR1 and CDR2: MNHNS and SASEGT. V was trimmed by 4 bases and J by 0 bases, leaving 3 bases between them. The CDR3 here is CASSGATNEKLFF. CDR3 nucleotide sequence: TGTGCCAGCAGTGGAGCAACTAATGAAAAACTGTTTTTT.

This clonotype appeared many times. This sequence joins TRBV5-1 and TRBJ1-5, with D maybe TRBD1 (5 bases). Trimming stripped 4 bases from V and 4 bases from J, with 12 bases between. The CDR3 is 14 residues long. From germline, CDR1 is SGHRS and CDR2 YFSETQ. The CDR3 coding sequence is TGCGCCAGCAGCCCCGGTGGGGGGAATCAGCCCCAGCATTTT. Amino acid sequence: CASSPGGGNQPQHF.

The chain has TRBV11-2 and TRBJ1-2, with D possibly being TRBD1 (6 bases). Looked up from germline, CDR1 is SGHAT and CDR2 is FQNNGV. This CDR3 spans 15 amino acids. Trimming removed 4 bases from V and 7 bases from J, with 19 bases in between. The CDR3 here is CASSSPGGGRPGYTF. The CDR3 DNA is TGTGCCAGCAGCTCCCCTGGTGGGGGGCGCCCTGGCTACACCTTC.

The J gene is TRBJ2-4, the V gene TRBV5-6; D possibly corresponds to TRBD1 (5 bases). The CDR3 totals 16 residues. Germline CDR1 is SGHDT and CDR2 is YYEEEE. V shed 0 bases and J shed 0 bases, with 10 bases lying between them. The CDR3 DNA follows: TGTGCCAGCAGCTTGGTCCAAGGGGTAGCCAAAAACATTCAGTACTTC. This translates into CASSLVQGVAKNIQYF.

Many counts were recorded for this clonotype. V and J are TRBV12-3 or TRBV12-4 and TRBJ1-2, with a weak D call TRBD1 (5 bases). V was clipped by 5 bases and J by 2 bases, with 12 bases between them. The CDR3 length is 14 residues. CDR3 coding DNA: TGTGCCAGCAGTACGGGGACGGCCAACTATGGCTACACCTTC. Its protein is CASSTGTANYGYTF.

J is TRBJ2-7 and V is TRBV12-3 or TRBV12-4; 9 bases line up with TRBD1. This CDR3 has 15 residues. The V and J ends lost 6 bases and 1 base, in that order; junction bases with no gene match: 7. As DNA, the CDR3 is TGTGCCAGCAGCTTGGGACAGGGAGGGTCCTACGAGCAGTACTTC. This translates into CASSLGQGGSYEQYF.

This clonotype was seen many times. V and J are TRBV3-1 and TRBJ1-5; 10 bases fit TRBD1. Germline CDR1 is LGHDT and CDR2 is YNNKEL (reference sequence). This CDR3 spans 14 amino acids. J lost 11 bases, V lost 4 bases, and 8 bases had no gene match. The CDR3 here is CASSPGQGEMAQHF. CDR3 coding DNA: TGTGCCAGCAGCCCCGGACAGGGGGAGATGGCCCAGCATTTT.

In DNA form, the CDR3 reads TGTGCCACCAGCAGAATGGGGACTAGCGGGGGGCACGGCAATGAGCAGTTCTTC. Translating it yields CATSRMGTSGGHGNEQFF. V gene TRBV15 combines with J gene TRBJ2-1; TRBD2 matches 15 bases. V trimming: 2 bases; J trimming: 6 bases; junction bases outside the gene matches: 8. CDR1 is LNHNV and CDR2 is YYDKDF in the germline V gene (reference sequence). The CDR3 has 18 residues.

This clonotype came up many times. The chain is built from TRBV5-4 and TRBJ2-3; TRBD2 agrees at 8 bases. Germline loops: CDR1 SGHNT, CDR2 YYREEE (reference sequence). V dropped 7 bases and J dropped 2; count of bases not matched to a gene: 15. The CDR3 is 17 amino acids. The DNA for the CDR3 is TGTGCCAGCGAAAGCTCCTTGGGCGGGGGGACCACAGATACGCAGTATTTT. Amino acids: CASESSLGGGTTDTQYF.

On this clonotype: Because it lacks the conserved phenylalanine or tryptophan at the end, this CDR3 is likely a read error. The limits of the CDR3 on the DNA are not certain, so only TCRdb's listed CDR3 is given. The CDR3 region is CSASRPAGSYEQCL. This rearrangement joins TRBV20-1 to TRBJ2-7. The CDR3 numbers 14 amino acids, ends counted. Germline V lookup: CDR1 DFQATT, CDR2 SNEGSKA (reference sequence).